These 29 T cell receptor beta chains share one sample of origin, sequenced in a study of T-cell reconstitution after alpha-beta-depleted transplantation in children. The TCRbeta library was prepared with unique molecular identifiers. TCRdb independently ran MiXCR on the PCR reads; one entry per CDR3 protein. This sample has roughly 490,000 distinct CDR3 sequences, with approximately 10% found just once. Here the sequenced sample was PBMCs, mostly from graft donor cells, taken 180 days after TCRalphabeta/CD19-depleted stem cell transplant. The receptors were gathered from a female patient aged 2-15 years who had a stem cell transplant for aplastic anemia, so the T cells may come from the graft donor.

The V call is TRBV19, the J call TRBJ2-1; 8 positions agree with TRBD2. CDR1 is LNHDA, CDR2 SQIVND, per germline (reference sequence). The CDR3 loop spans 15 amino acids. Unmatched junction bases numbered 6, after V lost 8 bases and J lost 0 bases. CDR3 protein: CASAWSGSSYNEQFF. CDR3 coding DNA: TGTGCCAGTGCGTGGAGCGGGAGCTCCTACAATGAGCAGTTCTTC.

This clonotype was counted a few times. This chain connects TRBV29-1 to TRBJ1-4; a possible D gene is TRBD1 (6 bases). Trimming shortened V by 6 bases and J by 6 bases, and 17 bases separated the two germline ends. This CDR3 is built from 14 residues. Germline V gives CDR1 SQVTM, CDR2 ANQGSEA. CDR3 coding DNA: TGCAGCGTGGGGAGGGGGGTAGAAGATGAAAAACTGTTTTTT. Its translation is CSVGRGVEDEKLFF.

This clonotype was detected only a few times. The CDR3 sequence is CASSLVASRETQYF. The CDR3 DNA follows: TGTGCCAGCAGCTTAGTGGCTAGCAGGGAGACCCAGTACTTC. The chain recombines TRBV7-8 with TRBJ2-5, with D possibly TRBD2 on 5 matching bases. The CDR3 is made up of 14 amino acids. The V end lost 1 base, the J end lost 5 bases, and 11 bases lay between the germline ends. CDR1 is SGHVS, CDR2 FQNEAQ, per germline.

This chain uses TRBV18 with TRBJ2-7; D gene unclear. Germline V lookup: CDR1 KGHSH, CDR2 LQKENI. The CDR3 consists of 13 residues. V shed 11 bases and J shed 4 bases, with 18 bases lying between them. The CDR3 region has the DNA TGTGCCCGACCTGATTCTGGGCCTTACGAGCAGTACGTC. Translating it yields CARPDSGPYEQYV.

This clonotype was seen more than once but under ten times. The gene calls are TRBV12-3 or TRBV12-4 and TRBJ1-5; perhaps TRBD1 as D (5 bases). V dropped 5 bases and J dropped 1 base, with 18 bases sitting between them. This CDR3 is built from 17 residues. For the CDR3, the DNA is TGTGCCAGCAGTCTCCGCCCTGGGACGGCGAGCAATCAGCCCCAGCATTTT. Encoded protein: CASSLRPGTASNQPQHF.

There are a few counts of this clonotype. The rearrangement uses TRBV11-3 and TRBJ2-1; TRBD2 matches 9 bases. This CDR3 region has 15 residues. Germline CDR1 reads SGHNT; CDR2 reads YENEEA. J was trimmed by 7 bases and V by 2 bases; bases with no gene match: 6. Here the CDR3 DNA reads TGTGCCAGCAGCTTAATGTGGACTAGCGAGAATGAGCAGTTCTTC. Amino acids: CASSLMWTSENEQFF. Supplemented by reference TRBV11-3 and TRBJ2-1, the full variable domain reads EAGVVQSPRYKIIEKKQPVAFWCNPISGHNTLYWYLQNLGQGPELLIRYENEEAVDDSQLPKDRFSAERLKGVDSTLKIQPAELGDSAVYLCASSLMWTSENEQFFGPGTRLTVL.

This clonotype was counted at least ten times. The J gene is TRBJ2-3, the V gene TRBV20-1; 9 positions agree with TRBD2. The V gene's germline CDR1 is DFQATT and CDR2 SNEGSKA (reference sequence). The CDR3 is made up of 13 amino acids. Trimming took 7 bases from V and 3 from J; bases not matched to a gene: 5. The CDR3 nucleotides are TGCAGTGGATCGGGACTAGCTACAGATACGCAGTATTTT. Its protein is CSGSGLATDTQYF.

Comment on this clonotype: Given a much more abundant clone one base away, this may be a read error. As DNA, the CDR3 is TGCAGTGCTAGAGTTAGGACTAGCGGATACAATGAGCAGTTCTTC. Encoded protein: CSARVRTSGYNEQFF. This chain links TRBV20-1 with TRBJ2-1, with 10 positions matching TRBD2. The length of the CDR3 is 15 residues. CDR1 is DFQATT and CDR2 is SNEGSKA in the germline V gene (reference sequence). The trim removed 1 base at V and 4 bases at J, leaving 4 bases unmatched.

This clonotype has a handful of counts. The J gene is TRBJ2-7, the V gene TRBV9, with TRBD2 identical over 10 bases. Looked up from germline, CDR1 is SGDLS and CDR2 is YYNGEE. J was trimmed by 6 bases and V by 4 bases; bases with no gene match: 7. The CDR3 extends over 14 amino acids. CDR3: CASSPEAGGREQYF. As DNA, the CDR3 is TGTGCCAGCAGCCCAGAAGCGGGAGGGCGCGAGCAGTACTTC.

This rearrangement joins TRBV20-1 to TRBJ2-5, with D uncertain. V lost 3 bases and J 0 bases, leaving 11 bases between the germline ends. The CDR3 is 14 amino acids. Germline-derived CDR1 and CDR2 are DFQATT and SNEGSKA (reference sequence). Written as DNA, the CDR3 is TGCAGTGCTAGGCCCCACGGGTACCAAGAGACCCAGTACTTC. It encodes CSARPHGYQETQYF.

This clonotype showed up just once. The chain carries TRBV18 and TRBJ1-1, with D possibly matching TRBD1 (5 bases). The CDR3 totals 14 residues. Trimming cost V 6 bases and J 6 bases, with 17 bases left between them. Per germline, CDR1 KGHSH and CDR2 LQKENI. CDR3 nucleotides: TGTGCCAGCTCGCTCTCCCCGGGGGTGGCTGAAGCTTTCTTT. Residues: CASSLSPGVAEAFF.

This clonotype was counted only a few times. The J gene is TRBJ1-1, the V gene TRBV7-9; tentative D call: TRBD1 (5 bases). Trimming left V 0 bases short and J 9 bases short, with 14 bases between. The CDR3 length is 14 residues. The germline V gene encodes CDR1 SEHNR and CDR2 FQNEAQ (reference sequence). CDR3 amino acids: CASSLAGTPPQAFF. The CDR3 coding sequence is TGTGCCAGCAGCTTAGCGGGGACTCCGCCGCAAGCTTTCTTT.

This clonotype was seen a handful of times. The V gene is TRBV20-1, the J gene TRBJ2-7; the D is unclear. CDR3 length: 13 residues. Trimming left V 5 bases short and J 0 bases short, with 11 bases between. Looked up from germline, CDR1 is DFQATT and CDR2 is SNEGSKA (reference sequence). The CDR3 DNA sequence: TGCAGTGCTGGGAAGATGAGCTCCTACGAGCAGTACGTC. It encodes CSAGKMSSYEQYV.

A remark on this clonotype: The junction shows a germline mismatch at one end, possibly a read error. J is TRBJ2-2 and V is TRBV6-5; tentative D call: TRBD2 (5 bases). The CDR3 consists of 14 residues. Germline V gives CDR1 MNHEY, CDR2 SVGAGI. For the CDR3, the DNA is TGTGCCAGCAGTTACTCCGGAAACTTCGGGAAGCTGTTTTTT. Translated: CASSYSGNFGKLFF.

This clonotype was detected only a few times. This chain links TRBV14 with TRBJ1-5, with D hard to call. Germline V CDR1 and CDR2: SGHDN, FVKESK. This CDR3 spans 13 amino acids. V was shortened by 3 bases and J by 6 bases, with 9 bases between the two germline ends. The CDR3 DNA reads TGTGCCAGCAGCCAGGGGTTAGGTCAGCCCCAGCATTTT. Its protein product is CASSQGLGQPQHF.

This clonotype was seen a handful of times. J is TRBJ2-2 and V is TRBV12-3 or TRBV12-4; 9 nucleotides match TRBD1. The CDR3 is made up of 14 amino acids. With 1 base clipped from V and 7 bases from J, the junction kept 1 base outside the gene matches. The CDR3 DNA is TGTGCCAGCAGTTTAGGGACAGGGGACGGGGAGCTGTTTTTT. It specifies CASSLGTGDGELFF.

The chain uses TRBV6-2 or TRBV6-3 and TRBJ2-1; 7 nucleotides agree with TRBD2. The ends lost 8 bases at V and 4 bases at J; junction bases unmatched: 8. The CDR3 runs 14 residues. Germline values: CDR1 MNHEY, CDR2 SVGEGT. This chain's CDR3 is CASLGGGRYNEQFF. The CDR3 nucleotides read TGTGCCAGCTTAGGCGGGGGTCGTTACAATGAGCAGTTCTTC.

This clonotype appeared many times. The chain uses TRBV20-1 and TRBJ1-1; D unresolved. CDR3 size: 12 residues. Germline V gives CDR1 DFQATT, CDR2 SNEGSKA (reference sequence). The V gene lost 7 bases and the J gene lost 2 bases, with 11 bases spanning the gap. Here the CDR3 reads CSGFKGNTEAFF. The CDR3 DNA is TGCAGTGGTTTTAAGGGTAACACTGAAGCTTTCTTT.

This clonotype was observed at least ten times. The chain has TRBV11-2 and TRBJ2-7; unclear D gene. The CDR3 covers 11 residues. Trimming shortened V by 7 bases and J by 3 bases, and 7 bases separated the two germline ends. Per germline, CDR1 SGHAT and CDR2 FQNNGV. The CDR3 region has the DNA TGTGCCAGCACCCTGAACTACGAGCAGTACTTC. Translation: CASTLNYEQYF.

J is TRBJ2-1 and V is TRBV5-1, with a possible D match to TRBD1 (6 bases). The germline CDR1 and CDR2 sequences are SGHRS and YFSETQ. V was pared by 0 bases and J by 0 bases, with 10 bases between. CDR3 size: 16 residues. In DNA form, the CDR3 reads TGCGCCAGCAGCTTGGATGACAGGAGCTCCTACAATGAGCAGTTCTTC. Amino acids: CASSLDDRSSYNEQFF.

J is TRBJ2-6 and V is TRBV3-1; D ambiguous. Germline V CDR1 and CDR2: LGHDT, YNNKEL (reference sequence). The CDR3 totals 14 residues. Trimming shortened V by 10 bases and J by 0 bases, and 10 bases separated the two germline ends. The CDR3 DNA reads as TGTGCCACAACCCGGAGCTCTGGGGCCAACGTCCTGACTTTC. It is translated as CATTRSSGANVLTF.

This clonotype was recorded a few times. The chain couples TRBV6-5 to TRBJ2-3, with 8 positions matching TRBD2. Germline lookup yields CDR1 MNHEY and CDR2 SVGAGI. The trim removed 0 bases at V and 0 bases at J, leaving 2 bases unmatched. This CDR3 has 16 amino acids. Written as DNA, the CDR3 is TGTGCCAGCAGTTACTCGGCTAGCGGGAGCACAGATACGCAGTATTTT. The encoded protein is CASSYSASGSTDTQYF.

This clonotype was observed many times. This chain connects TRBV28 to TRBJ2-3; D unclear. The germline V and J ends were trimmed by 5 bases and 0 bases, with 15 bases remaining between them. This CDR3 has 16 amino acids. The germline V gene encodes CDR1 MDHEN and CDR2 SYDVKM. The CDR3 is CASSQPDGFSTDTQYF. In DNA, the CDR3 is TGTGCCAGCAGTCAGCCGGACGGTTTTAGCACAGATACGCAGTATTTT. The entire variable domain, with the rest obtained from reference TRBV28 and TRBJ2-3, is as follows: DVKVTQSSRYLVKRTGEKVFLECVQDMDHENMFWYRQDPGLGLRLIYFSYDVKMKEKGDIPEGYSVSREKKERFSLILESASTNQTSMYLCASSQPDGFSTDTQYFGPGTRLTVL.

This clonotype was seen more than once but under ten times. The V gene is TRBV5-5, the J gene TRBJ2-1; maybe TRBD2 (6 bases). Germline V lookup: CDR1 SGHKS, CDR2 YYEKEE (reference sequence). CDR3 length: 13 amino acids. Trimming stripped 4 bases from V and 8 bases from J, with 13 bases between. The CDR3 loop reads CASSVGGGHEQFF. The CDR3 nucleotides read TGTGCCAGCAGCGTCGGGGGTGGACATGAGCAGTTCTTC.

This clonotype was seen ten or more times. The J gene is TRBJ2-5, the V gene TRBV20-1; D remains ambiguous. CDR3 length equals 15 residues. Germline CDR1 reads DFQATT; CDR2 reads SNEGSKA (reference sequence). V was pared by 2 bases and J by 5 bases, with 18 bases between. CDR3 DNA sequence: TGCAGTGCTAGATCGACCCGGACCTGGATGGAGACCCAGTACTTC. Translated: CSARSTRTWMETQYF.

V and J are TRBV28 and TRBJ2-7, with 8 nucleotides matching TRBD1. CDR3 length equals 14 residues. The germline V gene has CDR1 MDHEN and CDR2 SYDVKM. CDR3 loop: CATSQGQGPYEQYF. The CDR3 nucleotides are TGTGCTACAAGTCAAGGACAGGGCCCCTACGAGCAGTACTTC.

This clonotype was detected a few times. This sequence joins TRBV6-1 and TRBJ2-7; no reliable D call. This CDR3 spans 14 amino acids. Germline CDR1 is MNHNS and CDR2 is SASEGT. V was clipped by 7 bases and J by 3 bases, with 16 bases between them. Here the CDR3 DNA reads TGTGCCAGCAACCCGATAGGAGCCTACTACGAGCAGTACTTC. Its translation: CASNPIGAYYEQYF.

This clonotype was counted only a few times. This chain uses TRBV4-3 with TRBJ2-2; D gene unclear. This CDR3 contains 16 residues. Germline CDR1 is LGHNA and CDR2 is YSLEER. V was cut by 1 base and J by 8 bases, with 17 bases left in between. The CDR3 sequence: CASSQAPPTVRGELFF. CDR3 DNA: TGCGCCAGCAGCCAAGCCCCCCCGACGGTCCGAGGGGAGCTGTTTTTT.

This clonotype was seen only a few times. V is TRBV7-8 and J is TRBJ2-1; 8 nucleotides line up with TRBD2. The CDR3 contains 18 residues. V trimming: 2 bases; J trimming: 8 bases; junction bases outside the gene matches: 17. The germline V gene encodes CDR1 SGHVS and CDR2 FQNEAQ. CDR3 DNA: TGTGCCAGCAGCTTAAGTTGGCTTCGGGCGGGAGGCCCCCATGAGCAGTTCTTC. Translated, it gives CASSLSWLRAGGPHEQFF.